Below are 10 T cell receptor beta chains sequenced from a single sample in a study of T-cell memory formation after mild COVID-19 (dated by TCRdb to the early 2020s). The library came from 5' RACE. Sequencer: Illumina NovaSeq 6000. TCRdb trimmed the raw reads at Q25, called clones with MiXCR and kept productive beta chains. Under each unique CDR3 protein, matching rows form one entry showing the most common genes and DNA. Within this sample are tens of thousands of distinct CDR3 sequences, with 15% to 20% of them counted one time only. The ten biggest clones cover roughly 1.3% of the sample. The sequencing input was PBMCs or a T cell subset sorted from them (not recorded which). The source is an adult who had mild COVID-19 (a few samples of this study predate the infection). The sample titles of this study are shuffled in the database, so cell type and time point are left out.

This clonotype was observed many times. The rearrangement joins TRBV25-1 to TRBJ2-3; 9 positions match TRBD2. The CDR3 is 15 amino acids. J was trimmed by 4 bases and V by 4 bases; bases with no gene match: 6. Germline V gene lookup returns CDR1 MGHDK and CDR2 SYGVNS. The CDR3 reads CASSVAGGSADTQYF. The DNA for the CDR3 is TGTGCCAGCAGTGTGGCGGGAGGGTCGGCAGATACGCAGTATTTT.

This clonotype has a count of ten or more. The chain combines TRBV5-1 with TRBJ1-1, with TRBD1 identical over 8 bases. The germline gives CDR1 SGHRS, CDR2 YFSETQ. Trimming removed 5 bases from V and 4 bases from J; junction bases left unmatched: 7. The CDR3 loop spans 14 amino acids. This CDR3 is CASSSDRVSTEAFF. In DNA, the CDR3 is TGCGCCAGCAGTTCGGACAGGGTAAGCACTGAAGCTTTCTTT.

This clonotype was seen ten or more times. CDR3 in amino acids: CASSLGTLQYNEQFF. CDR3 nucleotides: TGTGCCAGCAGTTTGGGGACGCTACAATACAATGAGCAGTTCTTC. The chain combines TRBV27 with TRBJ2-1; either TRBD1 or TRBD2 may supply D (5 bases each). Trimming removed 3 bases from V and 4 bases from J, with 13 bases in between. The CDR3 is 15 residues long. The V gene's germline CDR1 is MNHEY and CDR2 SMNVEV (reference sequence).

This clonotype appeared a few times. The chain couples TRBV19 to TRBJ2-2, with 7 bases identical to TRBD2. The CDR3 covers 14 residues. From germline, CDR1 is LNHDA and CDR2 SQIVND (reference sequence). J lost 5 bases, V lost 6 bases, and 6 bases had no gene match. Written as DNA, the CDR3 is TGTGCCAGTAGGGGCAGGGAGGGGACCGGGGAGCTGTTTTTT. Its translation is CASRGREGTGELFF.

This clonotype appeared a few times. The chain combines TRBV12-3 or TRBV12-4 with TRBJ1-1; D is unresolved. The V gene lost 3 bases and the J gene lost 1 base, with 12 bases spanning the gap. The CDR3 is made up of 15 amino acids. The chain's CDR3 is CASSFPWGANTEAFF. The CDR3 nucleotides read TGTGCCAGCAGTTTCCCCTGGGGAGCGAACACTGAAGCTTTCTTT.

This clonotype was counted only a few times. Sequence at one end of the junction differs from germline and may be a read error. The chain has TRBV7-7 and TRBJ2-1; D is unclear. The CDR3 extends over 15 amino acids. Germline CDR1 is SSHAT and CDR2 is FNYEAQ (reference sequence). CDR3 coding DNA: TGTGCTAGCAGCTTAAGTTGGGGCTCCTACAATGAGCAGTTCTTC. Translating gives CASSLSWGSYNEQFF.

This clonotype came up many times. The V call is TRBV5-1, the J call TRBJ1-2; weak D call: TRBD1 (6 bases). CDR3 size: 15 residues. Germline lookup yields CDR1 SGHRS and CDR2 YFSETQ. Between the trimmed V and J ends, which lost 4 bases and 0 bases, there was a span of 13 bases. The CDR3 nucleotides are TGCGCCAGCAGCCCAGGGGCCGGGGCTAACTATGGCTACACCTTC. Amino acids: CASSPGAGANYGYTF.

This clonotype was seen many times. The chain recombines TRBV5-1 with TRBJ2-4; D is ambiguous. Germline-derived CDR1 and CDR2 are SGHRS and YFSETQ. V was cut by 2 bases and J by 5 bases, with 17 bases left in between. The CDR3 length is 16 residues. CDR3 loop: CASSFNPSRSENIQYF. CDR3 coding DNA: TGCGCCAGCAGCTTTAACCCTTCTAGGTCGGAAAACATTCAGTACTTC.

This clonotype was recorded at least ten times. The rearrangement uses TRBV3-1 and TRBJ1-3; D may be TRBD1 (5 bases). From germline, CDR1 is LGHDT and CDR2 YNNKEL (reference sequence). V lost 4 bases to trimming and J lost 4 bases, with 8 bases between them. The CDR3 totals 13 residues. The CDR3 DNA follows: TGTGCCAGCAGCCTCAAGGGGGGAAACACCATATATTTT. The encoded protein is CASSLKGGNTIYF.

This clonotype was counted many times. The CDR3 DNA is TGTGCCAGCAGCCAGGCAGGGGCCGGAAACACCATATATTTT. As protein: CASSQAGAGNTIYF. This chain uses TRBV3-1 with TRBJ1-3; a weak D match, TRBD1 (6 bases). The CDR3 has 14 residues. From germline, CDR1 is LGHDT and CDR2 YNNKEL (reference sequence). V dropped 3 bases and J dropped 4 bases, with 10 bases sitting between them.